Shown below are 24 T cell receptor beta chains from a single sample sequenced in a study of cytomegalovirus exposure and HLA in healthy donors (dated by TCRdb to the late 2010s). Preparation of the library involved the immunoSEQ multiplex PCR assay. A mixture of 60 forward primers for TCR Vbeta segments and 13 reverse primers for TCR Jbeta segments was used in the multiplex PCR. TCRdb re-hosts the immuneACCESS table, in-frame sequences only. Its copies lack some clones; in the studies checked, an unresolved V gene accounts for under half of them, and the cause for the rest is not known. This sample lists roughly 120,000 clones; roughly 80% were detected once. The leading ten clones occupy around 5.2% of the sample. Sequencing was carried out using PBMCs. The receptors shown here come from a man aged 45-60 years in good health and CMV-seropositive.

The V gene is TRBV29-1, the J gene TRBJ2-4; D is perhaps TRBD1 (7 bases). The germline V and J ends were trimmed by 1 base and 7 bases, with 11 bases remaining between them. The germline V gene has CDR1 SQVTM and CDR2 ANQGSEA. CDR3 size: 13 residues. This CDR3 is CSVEAAGGNIQYF. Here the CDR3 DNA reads TGCAGCGTTGAAGCGGCAGGGGGGAACATTCAGTACTTC.

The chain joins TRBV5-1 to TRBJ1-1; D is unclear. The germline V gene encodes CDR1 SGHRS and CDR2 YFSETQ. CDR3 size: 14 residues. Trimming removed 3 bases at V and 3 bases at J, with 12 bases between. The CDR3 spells CASSSLLGDTEAFF. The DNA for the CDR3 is TGCGCCAGCAGCTCTCTGTTAGGAGACACTGAAGCTTTCTTT.

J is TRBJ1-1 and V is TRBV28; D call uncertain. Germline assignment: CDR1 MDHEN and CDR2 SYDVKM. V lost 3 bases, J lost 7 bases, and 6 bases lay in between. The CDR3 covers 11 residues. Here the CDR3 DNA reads TGTGCCAGCAGTTTCGCGCTTGAAGCTTTCTTT. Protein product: CASSFALEAFF. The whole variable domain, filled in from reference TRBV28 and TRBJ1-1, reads DVKVTQSSRYLVKRTGEKVFLECVQDMDHENMFWYRQDPGLGLRLIYFSYDVKMKEKGDIPEGYSVSREKKERFSLILESASTNQTSMYLCASSFALEAFFGQGTRLTVV.

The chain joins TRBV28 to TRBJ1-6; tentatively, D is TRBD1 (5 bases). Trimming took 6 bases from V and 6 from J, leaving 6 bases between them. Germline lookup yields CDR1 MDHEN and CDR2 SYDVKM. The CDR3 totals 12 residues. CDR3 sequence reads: CASSDSNSPLHF. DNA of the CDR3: TGTGCCAGCAGCGACAGTAATTCACCCCTCCACTTT.

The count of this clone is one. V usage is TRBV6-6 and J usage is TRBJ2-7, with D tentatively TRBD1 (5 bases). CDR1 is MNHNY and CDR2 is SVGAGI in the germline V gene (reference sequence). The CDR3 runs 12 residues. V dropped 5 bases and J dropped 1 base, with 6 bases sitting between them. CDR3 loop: CASSRQSYEQYF. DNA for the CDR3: TGTGCCAGCAGTAGACAGTCCTACGAGCAGTACTTC.

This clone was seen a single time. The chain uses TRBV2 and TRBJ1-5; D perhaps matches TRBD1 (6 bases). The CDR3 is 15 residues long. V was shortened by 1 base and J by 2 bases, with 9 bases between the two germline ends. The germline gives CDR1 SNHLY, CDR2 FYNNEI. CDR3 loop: CASSEEQGGNQPQHF. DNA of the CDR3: TGTGCCAGCAGTGAAGAACAGGGAGGCAATCAGCCCCAGCATTTT.

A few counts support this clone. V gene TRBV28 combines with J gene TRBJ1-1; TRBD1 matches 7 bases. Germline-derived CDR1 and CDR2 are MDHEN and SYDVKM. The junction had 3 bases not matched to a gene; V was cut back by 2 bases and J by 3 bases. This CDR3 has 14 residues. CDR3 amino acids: CASSLGQGDTEAFF. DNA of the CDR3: TGTGCCAGCAGTTTAGGGCAGGGGGACACTGAAGCTTTCTTT.

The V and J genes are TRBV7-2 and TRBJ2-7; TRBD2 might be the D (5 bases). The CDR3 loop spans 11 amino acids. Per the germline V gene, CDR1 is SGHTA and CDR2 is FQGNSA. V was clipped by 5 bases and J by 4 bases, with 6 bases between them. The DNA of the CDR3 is TGTGCCAGCAGCCGGGGTTACGAGCAGTACTTC. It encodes CASSRGYEQYF.

The CDR3 spells CASSEAVGGLGADTQYF. The CDR3 DNA reads as TGTGCCAGCAGTGAAGCAGTGGGGGGACTAGGTGCAGATACGCAGTATTTT. The chain carries TRBV6-1 and TRBJ2-3; TRBD2 aligns across 8 bases. Germline-derived CDR1 and CDR2 are MNHNS and SASEGT. This CDR3 is built from 17 residues. The V gene end was trimmed by 0 bases and the J gene end by 4 bases; junction bases not matched to a gene: 9.

The DNA for the CDR3 is TGTGCCTGGAGTTCCGCAGGGGCAGGCGAAAAACTGTTTTTT. Protein: CAWSSAGAGEKLFF. This sequence joins TRBV30 and TRBJ1-4; tentatively, D is TRBD1 (6 bases). Germline lookup yields CDR1 GTSNPN and CDR2 SVGIG (reference sequence). The CDR3 is 14 residues long. V dropped 2 bases and J dropped 8 bases, with 15 bases sitting between them.

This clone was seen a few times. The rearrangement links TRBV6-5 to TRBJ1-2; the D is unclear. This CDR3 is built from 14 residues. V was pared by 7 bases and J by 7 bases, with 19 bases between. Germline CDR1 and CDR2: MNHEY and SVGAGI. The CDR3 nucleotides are TGTGCCAGCACCTTGGCTCGGGGAGTCGGTGGCTACACCTTC. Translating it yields CASTLARGVGGYTF.

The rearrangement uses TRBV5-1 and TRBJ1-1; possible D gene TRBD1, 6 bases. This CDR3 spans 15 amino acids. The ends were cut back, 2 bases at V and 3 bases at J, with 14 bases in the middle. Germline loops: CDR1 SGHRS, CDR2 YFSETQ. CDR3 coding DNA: TGCGCCAGCAGCTTATTACAGGGAGGGGACACTGAAGCTTTCTTT. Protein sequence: CASSLLQGGDTEAFF.

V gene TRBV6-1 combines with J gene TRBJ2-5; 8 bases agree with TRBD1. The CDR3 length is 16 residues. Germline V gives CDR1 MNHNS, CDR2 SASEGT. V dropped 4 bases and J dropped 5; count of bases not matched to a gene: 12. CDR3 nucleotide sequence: TGTGCCAGCAGTGTAACTCTTGACAGGGGCCCCGAGACCCAGTACTTC. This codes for CASSVTLDRGPETQYF.

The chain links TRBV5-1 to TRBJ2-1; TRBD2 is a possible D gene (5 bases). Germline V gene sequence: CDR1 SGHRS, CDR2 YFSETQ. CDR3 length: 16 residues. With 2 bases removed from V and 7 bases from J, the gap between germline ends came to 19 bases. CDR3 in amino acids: CASSFGEMGFRNEQFF. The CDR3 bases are TGCGCCAGCAGCTTCGGGGAGATGGGTTTCCGTAATGAGCAGTTCTTC.

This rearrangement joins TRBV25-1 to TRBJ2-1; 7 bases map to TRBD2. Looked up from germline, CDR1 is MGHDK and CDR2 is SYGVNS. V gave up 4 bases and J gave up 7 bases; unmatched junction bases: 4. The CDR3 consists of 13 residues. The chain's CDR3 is CASSAGGRNEQFF. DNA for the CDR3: TGTGCCAGCAGTGCGGGAGGAAGAAATGAGCAGTTCTTC.

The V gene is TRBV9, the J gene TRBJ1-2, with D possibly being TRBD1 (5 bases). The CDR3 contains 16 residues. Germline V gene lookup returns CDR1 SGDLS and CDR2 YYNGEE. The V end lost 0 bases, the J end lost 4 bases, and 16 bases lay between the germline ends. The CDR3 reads CASSVAQSRAGYGYTF. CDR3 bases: TGTGCCAGCAGCGTAGCTCAATCCAGGGCCGGCTATGGCTACACCTTC.

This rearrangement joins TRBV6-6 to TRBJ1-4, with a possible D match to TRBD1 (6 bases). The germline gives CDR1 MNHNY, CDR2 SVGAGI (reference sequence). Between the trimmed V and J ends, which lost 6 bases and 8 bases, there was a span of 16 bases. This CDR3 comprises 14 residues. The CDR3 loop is CASSTYRVGEKLFF. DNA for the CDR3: TGTGCCAGCAGCACGTACAGGGTCGGCGAAAAACTGTTTTTT.

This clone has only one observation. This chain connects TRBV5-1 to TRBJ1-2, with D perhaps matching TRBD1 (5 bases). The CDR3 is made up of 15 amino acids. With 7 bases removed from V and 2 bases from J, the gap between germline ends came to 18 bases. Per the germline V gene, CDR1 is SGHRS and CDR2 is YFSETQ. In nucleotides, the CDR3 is TGCGCCAGCTGGGGCCCAGGGCTCCAGAACTATGGCTACACCTTC. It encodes CASWGPGLQNYGYTF. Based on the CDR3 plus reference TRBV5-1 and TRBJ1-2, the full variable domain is KAGVTQTPRYLIKTRGQQVTLSCSPISGHRSVSWYQQTPGQGLQFLFEYFSETQRNKGNFPGRFSGRQFSNSRSEMNVSTLELGDSALYLCASWGPGLQNYGYTFGSGTRLTVV.

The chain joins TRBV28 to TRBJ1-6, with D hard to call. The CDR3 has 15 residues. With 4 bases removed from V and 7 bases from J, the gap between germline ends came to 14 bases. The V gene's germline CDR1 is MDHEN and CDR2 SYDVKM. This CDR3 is CASSSPSLRNSPLHF. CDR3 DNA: TGTGCCAGCAGTTCCCCCTCCCTGCGAAATTCACCCCTCCACTTT.

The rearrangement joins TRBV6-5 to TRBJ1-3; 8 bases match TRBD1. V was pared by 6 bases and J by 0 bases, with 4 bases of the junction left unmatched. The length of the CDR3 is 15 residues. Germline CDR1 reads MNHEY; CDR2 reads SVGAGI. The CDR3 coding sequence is TGTGCCAGCAGGCAGGGGGCTAGCTCTGGAAACACCATATATTTT. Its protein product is CASRQGASSGNTIYF.

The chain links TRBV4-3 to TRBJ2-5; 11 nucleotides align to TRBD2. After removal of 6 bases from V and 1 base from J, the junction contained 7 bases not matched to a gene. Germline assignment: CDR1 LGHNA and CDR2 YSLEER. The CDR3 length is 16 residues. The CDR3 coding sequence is TGCGCCAGCAGTACCGGACTAGCGGGTTTCCAAGAGACCCAGTACTTC. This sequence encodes CASSTGLAGFQETQYF.

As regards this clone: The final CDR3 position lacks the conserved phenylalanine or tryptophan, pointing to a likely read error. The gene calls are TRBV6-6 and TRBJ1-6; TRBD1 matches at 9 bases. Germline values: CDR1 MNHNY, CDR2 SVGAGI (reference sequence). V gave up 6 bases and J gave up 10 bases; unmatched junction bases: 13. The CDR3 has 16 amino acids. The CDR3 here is CASSLDWDRVYSPLHL. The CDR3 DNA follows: TGTGCCAGCAGCCTAGATTGGGACAGGGTGTACTCACCCCTCCACCTT.

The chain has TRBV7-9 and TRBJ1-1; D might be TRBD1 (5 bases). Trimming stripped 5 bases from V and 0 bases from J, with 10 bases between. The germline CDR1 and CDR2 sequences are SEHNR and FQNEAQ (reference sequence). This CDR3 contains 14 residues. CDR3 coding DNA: TGTGCCAGCAGCCTCAGGGTTTTGAACACTGAAGCTTTCTTT. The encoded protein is CASSLRVLNTEAFF.

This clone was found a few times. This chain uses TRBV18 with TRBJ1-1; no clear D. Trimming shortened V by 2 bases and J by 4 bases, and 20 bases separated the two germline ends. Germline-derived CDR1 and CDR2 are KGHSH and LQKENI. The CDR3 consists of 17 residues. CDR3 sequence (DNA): TGTGCCAGCTCACCAATAAGGATTGGGGAGAGAGCCACTGAAGCTTTCTTT. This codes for CASSPIRIGERATEAFF.